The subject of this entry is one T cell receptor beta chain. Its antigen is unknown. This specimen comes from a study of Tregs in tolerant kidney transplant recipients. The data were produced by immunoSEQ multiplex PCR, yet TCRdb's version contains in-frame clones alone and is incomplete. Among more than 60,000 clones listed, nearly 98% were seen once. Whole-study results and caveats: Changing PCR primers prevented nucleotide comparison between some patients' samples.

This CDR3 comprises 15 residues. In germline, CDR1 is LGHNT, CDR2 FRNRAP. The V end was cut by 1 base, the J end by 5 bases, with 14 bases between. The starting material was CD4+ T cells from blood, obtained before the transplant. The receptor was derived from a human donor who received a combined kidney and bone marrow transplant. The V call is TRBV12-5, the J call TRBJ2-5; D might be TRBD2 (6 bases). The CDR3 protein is CASGLGVADQETQYF. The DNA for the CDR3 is TGTGCTAGTGGTTTGGGCGTAGCGGATCAGGAGACCCAGTACTTC.